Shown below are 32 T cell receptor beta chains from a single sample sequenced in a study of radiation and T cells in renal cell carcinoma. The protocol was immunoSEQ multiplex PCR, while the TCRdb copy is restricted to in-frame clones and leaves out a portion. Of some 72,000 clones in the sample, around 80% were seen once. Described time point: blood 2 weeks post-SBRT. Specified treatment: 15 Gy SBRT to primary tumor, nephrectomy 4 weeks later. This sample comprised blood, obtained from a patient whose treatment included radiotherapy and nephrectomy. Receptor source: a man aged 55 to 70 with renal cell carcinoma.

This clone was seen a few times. This chain's CDR3 is CASSARTGNTEAFF. The CDR3, as DNA: TGTGCCAGCTCAGCACGGACAGGGAACACTGAAGCTTTCTTT. The V call is TRBV18, the J call TRBJ1-1; 7 positions agree with TRBD1. V trimming: 5 bases; J trimming: 1 base; junction bases outside the gene matches: 4. Germline CDR1 KGHSH, CDR2 LQKENI. The length of the CDR3 is 14 residues.

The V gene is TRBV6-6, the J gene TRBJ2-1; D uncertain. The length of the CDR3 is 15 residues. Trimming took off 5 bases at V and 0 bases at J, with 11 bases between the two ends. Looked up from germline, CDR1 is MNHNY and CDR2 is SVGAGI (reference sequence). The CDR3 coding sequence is TGTGCCAGCAGTAGAACACCCCCCTCCTACAATGAGCAGTTCTTC. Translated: CASSRTPPSYNEQFF.

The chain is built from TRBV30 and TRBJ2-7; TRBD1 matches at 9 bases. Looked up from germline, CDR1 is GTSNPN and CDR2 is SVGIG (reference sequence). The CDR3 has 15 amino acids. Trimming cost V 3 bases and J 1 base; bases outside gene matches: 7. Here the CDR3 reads CAWREDRGTSYEQYF. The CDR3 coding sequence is TGTGCCTGGAGAGAAGACAGGGGGACGTCCTACGAGCAGTACTTC.

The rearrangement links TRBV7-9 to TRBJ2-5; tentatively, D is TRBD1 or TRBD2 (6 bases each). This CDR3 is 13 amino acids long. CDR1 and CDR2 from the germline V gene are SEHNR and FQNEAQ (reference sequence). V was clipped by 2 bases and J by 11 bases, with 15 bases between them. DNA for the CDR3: TGTGCCAGCAGCTTAACGGGGGCACAGGAGCAGTACTTC. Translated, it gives CASSLTGAQEQYF.

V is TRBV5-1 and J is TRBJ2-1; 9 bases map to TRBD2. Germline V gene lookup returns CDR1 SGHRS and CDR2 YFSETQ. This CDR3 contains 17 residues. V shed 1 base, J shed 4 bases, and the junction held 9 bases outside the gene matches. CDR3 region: CASSLRRLAERYNEQFF. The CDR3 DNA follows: TGCGCCAGCAGCTTGAGGCGACTAGCGGAGAGGTACAATGAGCAGTTCTTC.

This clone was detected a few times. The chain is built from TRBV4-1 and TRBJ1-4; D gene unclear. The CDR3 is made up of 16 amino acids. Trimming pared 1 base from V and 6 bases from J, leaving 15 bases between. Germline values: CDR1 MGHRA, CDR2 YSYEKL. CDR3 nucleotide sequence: TGCGCCAGCAGCCAAGGGGTGGGGTGGCGAGATGAAAAACTGTTTTTT. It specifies CASSQGVGWRDEKLFF.

The DNA of the CDR3 is TGTGCTAGTGGTTTGGACGGGGGAGACGGCACAGATACGCAGTATTTT. Translating gives CASGLDGGDGTDTQYF. The J gene is TRBJ2-3, the V gene TRBV12-5; maybe TRBD2 (6 bases). Germline V gene lookup returns CDR1 LGHNT and CDR2 FRNRAP. V gave up 1 base and J gave up 1 base, with 12 bases separating them. The CDR3 runs to 16 residues.

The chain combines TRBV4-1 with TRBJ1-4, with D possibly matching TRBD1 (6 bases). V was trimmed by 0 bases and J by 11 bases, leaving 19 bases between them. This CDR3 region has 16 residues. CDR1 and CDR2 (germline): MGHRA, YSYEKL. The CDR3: CASSQEKLGTIDKLFF. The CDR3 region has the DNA TGCGCCAGCAGCCAAGAAAAACTCGGGACAATAGATAAACTGTTTTTT.

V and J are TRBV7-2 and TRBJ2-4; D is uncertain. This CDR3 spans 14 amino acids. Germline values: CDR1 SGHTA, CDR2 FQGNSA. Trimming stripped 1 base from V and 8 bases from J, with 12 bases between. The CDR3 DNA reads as TGTGCCAGCAGCTTAGTCGGCAGAGGCGACATTCAGTACTTC. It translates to CASSLVGRGDIQYF.

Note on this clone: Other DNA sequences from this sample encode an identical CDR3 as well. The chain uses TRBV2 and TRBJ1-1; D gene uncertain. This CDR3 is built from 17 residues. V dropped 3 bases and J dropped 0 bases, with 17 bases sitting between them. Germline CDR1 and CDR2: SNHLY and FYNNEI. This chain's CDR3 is CASSEALSSRLNTEAFF. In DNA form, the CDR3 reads TGTGCCAGCAGTGAGGCGTTAAGCAGTCGGCTGAACACTGAAGCTTTCTTT.

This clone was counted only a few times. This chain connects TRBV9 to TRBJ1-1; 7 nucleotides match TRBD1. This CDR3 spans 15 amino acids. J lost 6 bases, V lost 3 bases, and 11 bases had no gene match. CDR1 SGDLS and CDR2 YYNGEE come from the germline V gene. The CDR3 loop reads CASSARTGQTAEAFF. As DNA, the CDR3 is TGTGCCAGCAGCGCCAGGACAGGTCAGACGGCTGAAGCTTTCTTT.

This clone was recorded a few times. The CDR3 DNA reads as TGTGCCAGCAGTTTATCTATCCTAGCGTACTCCTACAATGAGCAGTTCTTC. Translation: CASSLSILAYSYNEQFF. This sequence joins TRBV27 and TRBJ2-1, with D possibly matching TRBD2 (6 bases). The CDR3 runs 17 residues. Trimming took 0 bases from V and 0 from J, leaving 12 bases between them. Per the germline V gene, CDR1 is MNHEY and CDR2 is SMNVEV (reference sequence).

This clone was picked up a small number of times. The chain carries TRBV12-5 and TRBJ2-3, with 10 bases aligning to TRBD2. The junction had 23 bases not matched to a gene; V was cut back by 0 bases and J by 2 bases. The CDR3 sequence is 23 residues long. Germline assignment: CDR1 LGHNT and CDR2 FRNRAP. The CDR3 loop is CASGLVPGGQRLAGEQVTDTQYF. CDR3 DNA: TGTGCTAGTGGTTTGGTACCGGGGGGGCAGCGACTAGCGGGTGAGCAGGTCACAGATACGCAGTATTTT.

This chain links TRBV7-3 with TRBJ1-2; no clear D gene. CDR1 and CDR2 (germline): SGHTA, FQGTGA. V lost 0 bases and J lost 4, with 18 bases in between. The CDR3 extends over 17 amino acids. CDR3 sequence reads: CASSLTAPGPGLYGYTF. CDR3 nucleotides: TGTGCCAGCAGCTTAACAGCCCCCGGGCCAGGTCTCTATGGCTACACCTTC.

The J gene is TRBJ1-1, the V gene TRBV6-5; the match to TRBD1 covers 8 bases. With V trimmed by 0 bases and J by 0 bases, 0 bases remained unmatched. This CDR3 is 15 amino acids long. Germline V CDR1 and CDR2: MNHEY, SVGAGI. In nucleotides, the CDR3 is TGTGCCAGCAGTTACTCGACAGGGGTGAACACTGAAGCTTTCTTT. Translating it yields CASSYSTGVNTEAFF.

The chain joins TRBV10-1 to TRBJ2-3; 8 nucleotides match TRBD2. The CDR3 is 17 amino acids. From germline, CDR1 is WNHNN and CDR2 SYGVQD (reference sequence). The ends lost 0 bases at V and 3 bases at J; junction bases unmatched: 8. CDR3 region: CASSESASGRGTDTQYF. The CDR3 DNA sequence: TGCGCCAGCAGTGAGTCGGCAAGCGGGAGAGGGACAGATACGCAGTATTTT.

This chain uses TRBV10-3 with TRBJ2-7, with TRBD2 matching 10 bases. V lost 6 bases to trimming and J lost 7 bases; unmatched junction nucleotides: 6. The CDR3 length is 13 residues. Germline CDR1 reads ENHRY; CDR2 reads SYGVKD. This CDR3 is CAISLAGVKEQYF. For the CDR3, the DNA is TGTGCCATCAGCCTAGCGGGAGTGAAGGAGCAGTACTTC.

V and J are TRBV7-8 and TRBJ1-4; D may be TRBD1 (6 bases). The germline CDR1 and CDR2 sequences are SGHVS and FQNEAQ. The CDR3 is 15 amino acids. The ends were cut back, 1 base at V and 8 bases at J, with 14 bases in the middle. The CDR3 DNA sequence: TGTGCCAGCAGCTTAGGCGGGGGGCGTTCCGAAAAACTGTTTTTT. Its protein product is CASSLGGGRSEKLFF.

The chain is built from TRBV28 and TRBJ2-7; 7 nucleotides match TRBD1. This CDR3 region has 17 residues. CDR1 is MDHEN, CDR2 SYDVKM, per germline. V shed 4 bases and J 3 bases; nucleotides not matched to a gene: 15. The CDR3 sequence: CASSSYNGRDRNYEQYF. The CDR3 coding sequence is TGTGCCAGCAGTTCCTACAATGGCCGGGACAGAAACTACGAGCAGTACTTC.

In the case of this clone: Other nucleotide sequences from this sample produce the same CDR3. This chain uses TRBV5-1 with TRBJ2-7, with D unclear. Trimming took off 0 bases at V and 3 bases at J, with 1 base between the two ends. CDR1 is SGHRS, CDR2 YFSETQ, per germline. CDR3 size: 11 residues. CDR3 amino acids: CASSLGYEQYF. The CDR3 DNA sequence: TGCGCCAGCAGCTTGGGCTACGAGCAGTACTTC.

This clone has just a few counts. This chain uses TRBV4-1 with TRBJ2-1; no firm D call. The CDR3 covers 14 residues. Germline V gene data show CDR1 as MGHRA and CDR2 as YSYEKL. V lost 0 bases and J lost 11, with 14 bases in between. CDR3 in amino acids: CASSQDRIPEKQFF. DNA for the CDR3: TGCGCCAGCAGCCAAGATAGAATCCCAGAGAAGCAGTTCTTC.

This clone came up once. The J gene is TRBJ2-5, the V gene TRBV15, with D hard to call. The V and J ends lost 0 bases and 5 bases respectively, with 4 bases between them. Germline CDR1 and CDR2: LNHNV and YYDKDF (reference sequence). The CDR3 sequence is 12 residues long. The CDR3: CATSRDTETQYF. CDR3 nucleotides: TGTGCCACCAGCAGAGATACGGAGACCCAGTACTTC.

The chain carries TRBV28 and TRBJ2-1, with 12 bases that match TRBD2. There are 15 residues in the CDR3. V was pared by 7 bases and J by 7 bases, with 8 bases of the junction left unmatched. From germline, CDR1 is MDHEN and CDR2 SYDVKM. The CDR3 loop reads CASNLAGGPGNEQFF. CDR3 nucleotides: TGTGCCAGCAACCTAGCGGGAGGGCCGGGGAATGAGCAGTTCTTC.

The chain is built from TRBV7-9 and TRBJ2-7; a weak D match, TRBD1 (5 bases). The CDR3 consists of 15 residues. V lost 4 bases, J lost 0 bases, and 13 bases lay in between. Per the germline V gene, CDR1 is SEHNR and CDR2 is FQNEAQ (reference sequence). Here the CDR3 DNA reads TGTGCCAGCAGCTCCCCCAGGGTTAGCTCCTACGAGCAGTACTTC. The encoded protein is CASSSPRVSSYEQYF. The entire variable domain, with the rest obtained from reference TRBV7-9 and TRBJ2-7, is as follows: DTGVSQNPRHKITKRGQNVTFRCDPISEHNRLYWYRQTLGQGPEFLTYFQNEAQLEKSRLLSDRFSAERPKGSFSTLEIQRTEQGDSAMYLCASSSPRVSSYEQYFGPGTRLTVT.

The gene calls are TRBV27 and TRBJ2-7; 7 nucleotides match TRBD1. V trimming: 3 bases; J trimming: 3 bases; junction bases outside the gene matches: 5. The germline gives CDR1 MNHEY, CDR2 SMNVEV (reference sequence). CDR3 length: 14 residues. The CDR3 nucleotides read TGTGCCAGCAGTTTCCGGGACAGTGACTACGAGCAGTACTTC. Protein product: CASSFRDSDYEQYF.

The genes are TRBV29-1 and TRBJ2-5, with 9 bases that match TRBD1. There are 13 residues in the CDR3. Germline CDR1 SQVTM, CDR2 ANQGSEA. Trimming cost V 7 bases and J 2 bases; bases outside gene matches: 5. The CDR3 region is CSARDRVQETQYF. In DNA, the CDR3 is TGCAGCGCCCGGGACAGGGTGCAAGAGACCCAGTACTTC.

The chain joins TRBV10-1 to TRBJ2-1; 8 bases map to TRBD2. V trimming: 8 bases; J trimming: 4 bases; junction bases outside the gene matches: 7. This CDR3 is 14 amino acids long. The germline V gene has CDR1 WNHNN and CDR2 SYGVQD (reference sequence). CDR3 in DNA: TGCGCCAGCTCCGAGCGGGGGTATTACAATGAGCAGTTCTTC. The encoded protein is CASSERGYYNEQFF.

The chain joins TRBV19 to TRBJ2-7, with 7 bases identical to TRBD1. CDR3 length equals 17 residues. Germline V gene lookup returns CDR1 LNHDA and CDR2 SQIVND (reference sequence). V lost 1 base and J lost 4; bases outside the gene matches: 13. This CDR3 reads CASSIGGNRGRDYEQYF. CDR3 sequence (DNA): TGTGCCAGTAGTATAGGGGGGAATAGGGGGCGCGATTACGAGCAGTACTTC.

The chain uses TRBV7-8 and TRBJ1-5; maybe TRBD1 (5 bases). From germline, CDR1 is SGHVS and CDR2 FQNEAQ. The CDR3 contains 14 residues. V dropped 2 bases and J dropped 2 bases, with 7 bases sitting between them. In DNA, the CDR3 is TGTGCCAGCAGCTTAATAGGGGGCAATCAGCCCCAGCATTTT. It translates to CASSLIGGNQPQHF.

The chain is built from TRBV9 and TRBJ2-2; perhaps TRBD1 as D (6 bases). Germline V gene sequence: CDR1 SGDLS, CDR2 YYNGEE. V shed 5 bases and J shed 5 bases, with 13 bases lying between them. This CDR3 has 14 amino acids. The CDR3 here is CASRGHRVTGELFF. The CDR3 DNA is TGTGCCAGCAGGGGTCACAGGGTTACCGGGGAGCTGTTTTTT.

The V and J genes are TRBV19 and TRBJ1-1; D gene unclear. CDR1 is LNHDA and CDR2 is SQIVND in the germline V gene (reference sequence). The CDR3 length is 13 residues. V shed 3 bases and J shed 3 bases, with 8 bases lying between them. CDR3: CASSMALYTEAFF. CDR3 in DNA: TGTGCCAGTAGTATGGCCCTGTACACTGAAGCTTTCTTT.

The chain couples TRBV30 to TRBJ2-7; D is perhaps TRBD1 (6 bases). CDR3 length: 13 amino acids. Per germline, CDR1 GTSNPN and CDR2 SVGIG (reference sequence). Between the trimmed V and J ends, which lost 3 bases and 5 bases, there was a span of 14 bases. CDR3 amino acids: CAWSNLRGDEQYF. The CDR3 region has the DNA TGTGCCTGGAGCAACCTCAGGGGTGACGAGCAGTACTTC. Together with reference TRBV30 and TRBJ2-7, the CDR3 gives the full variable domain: SQTIHQWPATLVQPVGSPLSLECTVEGTSNPNLYWYRQAAGRGLQLLFYSVGIGQISSEVPQNLSASRPQDRQFILSSKKLLLSDSGFYLCAWSNLRGDEQYFGPGTRLTVT.